Below are 23 T cell receptor beta chains sequenced from a single sample in a study of OX40 agonist ivuxolimab in advanced cancers. Profiled with immunoSEQ multiplex PCR; TCRdb holds only in-frame clones, not every one. The profile shows fewer than 40,000 clones, more than 75% of them singletons. The sample was CD4+ or CD8+ T cells sorted from blood, taken in a trial of the OX40 agonist ivuxolimab. All receptors come from an adult with an advanced solid tumor such as melanoma, head and neck, liver or kidney cancer.

This clone has only one observation. The V gene is TRBV6-1, the J gene TRBJ2-1, with TRBD1 identical over 9 bases. The CDR3 contains 16 residues. V was clipped by 4 bases and J by 3 bases; unmatched bases: 7. Germline lookup yields CDR1 MNHNS and CDR2 SASEGT. The CDR3 coding sequence is TGTGCCAGCAGTGTTGATGGGACAGGGAGCTACAATGAGCAGTTCTTC. Protein product: CASSVDGTGSYNEQFF.

J is TRBJ2-3 and V is TRBV18, with D tentatively TRBD2 (5 bases). The germline V and J ends were trimmed by 6 bases and 2 bases, with 12 bases remaining between them. This CDR3 has 14 amino acids. CDR1 is KGHSH and CDR2 is LQKENI in the germline V gene. Written as DNA, the CDR3 is TGTGCCAGCTCGGGCAGACTATCCACAGATACGCAGTATTTT. Its translation: CASSGRLSTDTQYF. Drawing the rest from reference TRBV18 and TRBJ2-3, the complete variable domain is NAGVMQNPRHLVRRRGQEARLRCSPMKGHSHVYWYRQLPEEGLKFMVYLQKENIIDESGMPKERFSAEFPKEGPSILRIQQVVRGDSAAYFCASSGRLSTDTQYFGPGTRLTVL.

The chain carries TRBV7-2 and TRBJ1-1, with 9 bases fitting TRBD1. Looked up from germline, CDR1 is SGHTA and CDR2 is FQGNSA. The CDR3 is 13 amino acids. With V trimmed by 5 bases and J by 8 bases, 6 bases remained unmatched. The CDR3 nucleotides read TGTGCCAGCAGCCCTCCGGGACAGGGAGAAGCTTTCTTT. It is translated as CASSPPGQGEAFF.

The chain carries TRBV13 and TRBJ2-5; weak D call: TRBD1 (6 bases). Per the germline V gene, CDR1 is PRHDT and CDR2 is FYEKMQ (reference sequence). V was trimmed by 1 base and J by 4 bases, leaving 13 bases between them. This CDR3 contains 15 residues. CDR3 DNA: TGTGCCAGCAGCTTAGAAATACTAGGGGGAGAGACCCAGTACTTC. It specifies CASSLEILGGETQYF.

In this sample, this clone turned up a few times. The chain couples TRBV6-5 to TRBJ1-2; weak D call: TRBD1 (6 bases). The germline V gene encodes CDR1 MNHEY and CDR2 SVGAGI. V was pared by 8 bases and J by 4 bases, with 14 bases between. The CDR3 is made up of 13 amino acids. CDR3 protein: CASSMGAGYGYTF. DNA for the CDR3: TGTGCCAGCTCGATGGGGGCAGGCTATGGCTACACCTTC.

CDR3 amino acids: CASSQVPGLAKETQYF. The CDR3 DNA follows: TGCGCCAGCAGCCAAGTGCCGGGACTAGCGAAAGAGACCCAGTACTTC. The chain carries TRBV4-1 and TRBJ2-5; 10 bases match TRBD2. The V segment lost 1 base and the J segment 3 bases; nucleotides outside the gene matches: 5. Germline lookup yields CDR1 MGHRA and CDR2 YSYEKL. The CDR3 is 16 amino acids.

The J gene is TRBJ2-3, the V gene TRBV2, with 11 bases identical to TRBD2. Per the germline V gene, CDR1 is SNHLY and CDR2 is FYNNEI. V gave up 7 bases and J gave up 6 bases; unmatched junction bases: 6. The CDR3 spans 14 residues. Here the CDR3 DNA reads TGTGCCAGCAACCTAGCGGGGGGACTGGATACGCAGTATTTT. This sequence encodes CASNLAGGLDTQYF.

The chain couples TRBV15 to TRBJ2-1, with D maybe TRBD1 (5 bases). The CDR3 loop spans 15 amino acids. The germline V gene encodes CDR1 LNHNV and CDR2 YYDKDF (reference sequence). V lost 3 bases and J lost 0, with 9 bases in between. Here the CDR3 DNA reads TGTGCCACCAGCAGCTACAGGAGCTCCTACAATGAGCAGTTCTTC. Encoded protein: CATSSYRSSYNEQFF.

A single count supports this clone. V is TRBV25-1 and J is TRBJ2-2; D is unclear. The V gene lost 4 bases and the J gene lost 5 bases, with 11 bases spanning the gap. The CDR3 sequence is 14 residues long. CDR1 is MGHDK, CDR2 SYGVNS, per germline. This CDR3 is CASSAHSGTGELFF. CDR3 DNA sequence: TGTGCCAGCAGTGCCCATAGTGGGACCGGGGAGCTGTTTTTT.

The gene calls are TRBV28 and TRBJ2-5; 10 bases are shared with TRBD2. The V gene end was trimmed by 4 bases and the J gene end by 2 bases; junction bases not matched to a gene: 7. Per germline, CDR1 MDHEN and CDR2 SYDVKM. This CDR3 spans 16 amino acids. For the CDR3, the DNA is TGTGCCAGCAGTTCCCCTAGCGGGAGTAAACAAGAGACCCAGTACTTC. Its protein product is CASSSPSGSKQETQYF. The complete variable domain, with remaining parts taken from reference TRBV28 and TRBJ2-5, reads DVKVTQSSRYLVKRTGEKVFLECVQDMDHENMFWYRQDPGLGLRLIYFSYDVKMKEKGDIPEGYSVSREKKERFSLILESASTNQTSMYLCASSSPSGSKQETQYFGPGTRLLVL.

The V call is TRBV28, the J call TRBJ2-7; D perhaps matches TRBD2 (5 bases). The CDR3 contains 15 residues. Trimming stripped 5 bases from V and 1 base from J, with 15 bases between. Germline CDR1 MDHEN, CDR2 SYDVKM. The chain's CDR3 is CASSPGGQRSYEQYF. The CDR3 region has the DNA TGTGCCAGCAGTCCTGGAGGCCAGCGGTCCTACGAGCAGTACTTC.

The chain joins TRBV15 to TRBJ2-3; D gene unclear. The CDR3 is 14 residues long. Germline CDR1 is LNHNV and CDR2 is YYDKDF (reference sequence). V lost 0 bases and J 0 bases, leaving 4 bases between the germline ends. The CDR3 reads CATSREPSTDTQYF. CDR3 nucleotide sequence: TGTGCCACCAGCAGAGAACCGAGCACAGATACGCAGTATTTT.

This clone was seen once. The chain uses TRBV11-2 and TRBJ2-1, with a weak D call TRBD2 (5 bases). V lost 6 bases, J lost 4 bases, and 16 bases lay in between. This CDR3 has 15 amino acids. Germline CDR1 and CDR2: SGHAT and FQNNGV. This CDR3 is CASRSPGMNYNEQFF. Here the CDR3 DNA reads TGTGCCAGCAGATCCCCGGGAATGAATTACAATGAGCAGTTCTTC.

The V call is TRBV18, the J call TRBJ1-4; tentatively, D is TRBD1 (6 bases). This CDR3 has 14 amino acids. Deletions cut 3 bases from V and 4 bases from J, with 9 bases between. Germline-derived CDR1 and CDR2 are KGHSH and LQKENI. The DNA for the CDR3 is TGTGCCAGCTCACCGGACAGAAATAATGAAAAACTGTTTTTT. Residues: CASSPDRNNEKLFF.

The chain carries TRBV25-1 and TRBJ1-1; the match to TRBD1 covers 10 bases. CDR1 MGHDK and CDR2 SYGVNS come from the germline V gene. The CDR3 spans 15 residues. V shed 1 base and J 2 bases; nucleotides not matched to a gene: 1. The CDR3 region has the DNA TGTGCCAGCAGTGAATGGGACAGGGGAAACACTGAAGCTTTCTTT. This codes for CASSEWDRGNTEAFF.

V and J are TRBV19 and TRBJ1-4; no definite D call. The V gene lost 1 base and the J gene lost 5 bases, with 17 bases spanning the gap. The CDR3 has 17 amino acids. Germline CDR1 LNHDA, CDR2 SQIVND (reference sequence). The CDR3 sequence: CASSIGNRAFYNEKLFF. CDR3 nucleotide sequence: TGTGCCAGTAGTATAGGGAACAGAGCCTTCTACAATGAAAAACTGTTTTTT. Full variable domain (outside the CDR3, taken from reference TRBV19 and TRBJ1-4): DGGITQSPKYLFRKEGQNVTLSCEQNLNHDAMYWYRQDPGQGLRLIYYSQIVNDFQKGDIAEGYSVSREKKESFPLTVTSAQKNPTAFYLCASSIGNRAFYNEKLFFGSGTQLSVL.

V and J are TRBV28 and TRBJ1-4, with 7 nucleotides matching TRBD1. The ends lost 4 bases at V and 0 bases at J; junction bases unmatched: 8. CDR3 size: 17 residues. Per the germline V gene, CDR1 is MDHEN and CDR2 is SYDVKM. The CDR3 nucleotides read TGTGCCAGCAGTTCGACAGGGACCTATACAACTAATGAAAAACTGTTTTTT. Its protein is CASSSTGTYTTNEKLFF.

This clone appeared a few times. This chain joins TRBV6-5 and TRBJ1-6, with 9 bases matching TRBD1. The germline CDR1 and CDR2 sequences are MNHEY and SVGAGI. The CDR3 length is 14 residues. V shed 6 bases, J shed 10 bases, and the junction held 7 bases outside the gene matches. Written as DNA, the CDR3 is TGTGCCAGCAGGACTACAGGGGGCCCCTCACCCCTCCACTTT. Translating it yields CASRTTGGPSPLHF.

The rearrangement links TRBV9 to TRBJ1-3, with D perhaps matching TRBD1 (6 bases). The germline V gene encodes CDR1 SGDLS and CDR2 YYNGEE. The CDR3 extends over 15 amino acids. V was clipped by 0 bases and J by 3 bases, with 10 bases between them. CDR3 DNA sequence: TGTGCCAGCAGCGTAGAGAGGGGGATTGGAAACACCATATATTTT. Its translation: CASSVERGIGNTIYF.

The CDR3 bases are TGTGCCAGCAGCGTAGGTCGGGAGATGAATGAGCAGTTCTTC. It is translated as CASSVGREMNEQFF. The V call is TRBV9, the J call TRBJ2-1; possible D gene TRBD2, 6 bases. The length of the CDR3 is 14 residues. Per germline, CDR1 SGDLS and CDR2 YYNGEE. With 0 bases removed from V and 7 bases from J, the gap between germline ends came to 11 bases.

This clone was picked up one time. The V call is TRBV6-5, the J call TRBJ1-5; D possibly corresponds to TRBD1 (6 bases). Germline V gene data show CDR1 as MNHEY and CDR2 as SVGAGI. V lost 2 bases to trimming and J lost 7 bases, with 15 bases between them. The length of the CDR3 is 15 residues. This chain's CDR3 is CASSYGTHDGQPQHF. As DNA, the CDR3 is TGTGCCAGCAGTTACGGGACACACGATGGGCAGCCCCAGCATTTT.

The chain links TRBV6-5 to TRBJ1-5; possible D gene TRBD1, 6 bases. CDR1 and CDR2 from the germline V gene are MNHEY and SVGAGI. This CDR3 region has 14 residues. V lost 6 bases, J lost 4 bases, and 13 bases lay in between. CDR3 sequence: CASSDPGANQPQHF. The CDR3 region has the DNA TGTGCCAGCAGCGACCCAGGGGCAAATCAGCCCCAGCATTTT.

The CDR3 DNA reads TGCGCCAGCAGCTTGTTCGGCTACGAGCAGTACTTC. Protein product: CASSLFGYEQYF. V gene TRBV5-1 combines with J gene TRBJ2-7; D unclear. CDR3 length: 12 amino acids. The V gene's germline CDR1 is SGHRS and CDR2 YFSETQ. The V end was cut by 1 base, the J end by 3 bases, with 5 bases between.